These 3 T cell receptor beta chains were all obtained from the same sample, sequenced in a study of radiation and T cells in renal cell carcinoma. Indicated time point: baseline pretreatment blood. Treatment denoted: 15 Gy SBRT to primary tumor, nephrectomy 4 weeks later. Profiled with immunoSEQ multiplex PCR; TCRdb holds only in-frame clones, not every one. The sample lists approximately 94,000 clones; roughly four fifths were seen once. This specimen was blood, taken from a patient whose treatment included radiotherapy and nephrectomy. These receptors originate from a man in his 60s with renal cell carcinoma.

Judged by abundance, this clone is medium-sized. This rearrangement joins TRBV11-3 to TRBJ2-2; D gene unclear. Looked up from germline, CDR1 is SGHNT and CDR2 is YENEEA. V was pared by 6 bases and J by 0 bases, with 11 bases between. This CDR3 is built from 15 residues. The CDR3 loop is CASSQDQSNTGELFF. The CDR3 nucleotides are TGTGCCAGCAGTCAAGACCAATCGAACACCGGGGAGCTGTTTTTT.

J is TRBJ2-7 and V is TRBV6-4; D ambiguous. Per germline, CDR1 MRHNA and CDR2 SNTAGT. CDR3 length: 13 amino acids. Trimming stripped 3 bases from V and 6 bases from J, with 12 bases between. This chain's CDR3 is CASSEWVGSEQYF. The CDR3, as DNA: TGTGCCAGCAGTGAATGGGTCGGCTCCGAGCAGTACTTC.

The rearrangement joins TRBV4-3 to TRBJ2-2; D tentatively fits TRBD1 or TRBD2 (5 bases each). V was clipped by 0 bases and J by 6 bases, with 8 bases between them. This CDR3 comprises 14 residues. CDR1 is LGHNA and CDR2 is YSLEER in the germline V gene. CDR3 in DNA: TGCGCCAGCAGCCAAGATCCGGGACCCGGGGAGCTGTTTTTT. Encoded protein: CASSQDPGPGELFF.